A single T cell receptor (beta chain) is shown here with its context. The missing CDR3 end, 3 residues past where the read stops, is filled in from the germline J gene. This CDR3 has 14 amino acids. Trimming took 6 bases from V and 7 from J; bases not matched to a gene: 6. The germline gives CDR1 SNHLY, CDR2 FYNNEI. This entry is derived from a study of T cells in women clearing cervical HPV infection. About the research overall: Case blood was drawn when the lesion was first found; control blood after infection became undetectable. Only a few women had HLA typing results available.

immunoSEQ multiplex PCR used an average of roughly 1,300 ng genomic DNA. Using immunoSEQ multiplex PCR, the repertoire was profiled, and TCRdb retains in-frame clones only, with some absent. The data show more than 30,000 clones, and the top ten clones hold around 19%. The J gene is TRBJ2-1, the V gene TRBV2, with TRBD2 matching 10 bases. The specimen was blood buffy coat. This receptor was identified in a woman between 18 and 69 years old with a cervical HPV16 infection that either progressed to CIN3+ or cleared (not recorded which). CDR3 bases read: TGTGCCAGCAGAGCGGGAGGGCCGGTTAATGAG. Protein sequence: CASRAGGPVNE. The whole CDR3 region reads CASRAGGPVNEQFF.